This T cell receptor beta chain was sequenced during a study of Ad26.COV2.S vaccination and SARS-CoV-2 variants. Study-level information: Within the COV1001 Ad26.COV2.S trial arm, the donor was enrolled.

Study results and limitations: From the TCR breadth and depth analyses, total T cell responses may have been underestimated. The study found higher spike-specific TCR breadth in vaccine than placebo recipients.

V trimming: 6 bases; J trimming: 8 bases; junction bases outside the gene matches: 13. The CDR3 is made up of 15 amino acids. Germline CDR1 MNHEY, CDR2 SMNVEV (reference sequence). With regard to this clone: Its matching antigen is unknown.

Treatment of the sample: about 20 received Ad26.COV2.S at low or high dose, single or two shots; five or six received placebo; per-sample allocation not given. It was on day 63 after the first vaccine or placebo injection that samples were taken. An Ad26 vector that expressed Wuhan-strain SARS-CoV-2 spike constituted the vaccine. The protocol was immunoSEQ multiplex PCR, while the TCRdb copy is restricted to in-frame clones and leaves out a portion. The repertoire holds more than 300,000 clones, with around 89% as singletons. The material sequenced was peripheral blood, taken in a trial of Ad26.COV2.S vaccine versus placebo. This rearrangement joins TRBV27 to TRBJ2-1, with TRBD2 matching over 7 bases. The TCR sequence derives from a person between 18 and 65 years old who received the Ad26.COV2.S COVID-19 vaccine or a placebo. CDR3 bases: TGTGCCAGCAGCCGCCTAGGGGAGGGCCCCCATGAGCAGTTCTTC. Protein sequence: CASSRLGEGPHEQFF.